This TCR beta chain is from a study of metastatic and nonmetastatic thyroid tumors. Study-level information: Repertoires from blood and tumor or nodule tissue of malignant and benign thyroid patients were compared.

Trimming removed 3 bases from V and 12 bases from J; junction bases left unmatched: 12. The CDR3 spans 14 residues. CDR1 and CDR2 (germline): SGHAT, FQNNGV. This clone was seen ten or more times. No treatment of any kind had been given to any patient before thyroid surgery. TCRdb re-analyzed the PCR reads through MiXCR. The data contain about 40,000 clones, around 16% of them singletons. The chain is built from TRBV11-2 and TRBJ1-1; TRBD1 matches 8 bases. The clonotype comes from a female donor with papillary thyroid cancer or a benign thyroid nodule (not recorded which). Some clones in this sample may be carry-over from other donors' samples. Sequencing was done on a sample of tumor tissue. The CDR3 DNA is TGTGCCAGCAGCTTGGGTCAGGGGGCGACGCTGACTTTCTTT. The encoded protein is CASSLGQGATLTFF.